The rows below give T cell receptor beta chains drawn from one sample of a study of blood T cells in healthy people across ages. TCRdb re-called the 5' RACE reads with MiXCR, one entry per CDR3 protein. This table has 780,000 or so distinct CDR3 sequences, around 25% appearing once. These data were likewise used in another study, on T cells of mothers and their children.

Source material: blood. These receptors came from a boy aged 10-17 years in good health. The CDR3 runs from the conserved cysteine through the conserved F or W. A D gene is named only where the DNA matches it firmly. Expanded clones are given a class, and other clones once, few, many or no size at all.

J gene	D gene	V gene	clone size	CDR3 DNA	CDR3 protein
TRBJ2-5	-	TRBV7-2	-	TGTGCCAGCAGCTTAGGGGGTGACTCGTGGAAGACCCAGTACTTC	CASSLGGDSWKTQYF
TRBJ2-5	-	TRBV28	-	TGTGCCAGCAGTTTATTGGACAGCGACGTAGAGACCCAGTACTTC	CASSLLDSDVETQYF
TRBJ2-1	-	TRBV2	-	TGTGCCAGCCCCCAGGGTTATGAGCAGTTCTTC	CASPQGYEQFF
TRBJ2-5	-	TRBV2	-	TGTGCCAGCAGTGAAGGCGACCGGGGGCTGTCAGAGACCCAGTACTTC	CASSEGDRGLSETQYF
TRBJ2-6	-	TRBV27	-	TGTGCCAGCAGCCCTAGACACTCACCAAGCTCTGGGGCCAACGTCCTGACTTTC	CASSPRHSPSSGANVLTF
TRBJ1-1	-	TRBV2	few	TGTGCCAGCAGTGCGTCCGGGACGGGGGCTTTCTTT	CASSASGTGAFF
TRBJ1-1	-	TRBV20-1	-	TGCAGTGCTCCCCCGAACACTGAAGCTTTCTTT	CSAPPNTEAFF
TRBJ1-1	-	TRBV9	-	TGTGCCAGCAGCGTAGTGGTCCGGGGGAGGGACACTGAAGCTTTCTTT	CASSVVVRGRDTEAFF
TRBJ2-7	-	TRBV20-1	once	TGCAGTGCTAGCATCCCACTGTTACCAACCTACGAGCAGTACTTC	CSASIPLLPTYEQYF
TRBJ2-1	TRBD2	TRBV13	few	TGTGCCAGCAGCTTAGGGTCTAGCGGGAGGGCCTTTGAGCAGTTCTTC	CASSLGSSGRAFEQFF
TRBJ1-1	TRBD1	TRBV7-8	-	TGTGCCAGCAGCTTAGGGACAGGGGCGAACACTGAAGCTTTCTTT	CASSLGTGANTEAFF
TRBJ2-7	-	TRBV5-1	-	TGCGCCAGCAGCTTGGGCCCTTCGGGGGTGAAAAGCGAGCAGTACTTC	CASSLGPSGVKSEQYF
TRBJ1-2	TRBD1	TRBV5-1	-	TGCGCCAGCAGCTCAAGGACAGGGGGAGGTGATGGCTACACCTTC	CASSSRTGGGDGYTF
TRBJ2-1	TRBD2	TRBV5-5	-	TGTGCCAGCAGCTTGGGCAGCGGGGGTCCATATAGCTCCTACAATGAGCAGTTCTTC	CASSLGSGGPYSSYNEQFF
TRBJ1-4	-	TRBV6-5	-	TGTGCCAGCAGTTACTTGGCAGGCAATGAAAAACTGTTTTTT	CASSYLAGNEKLFF
TRBJ2-1	TRBD2	TRBV28	-	TGTGCCAGCAGTCATCAGACTAGCGGGAGAGATGAGCAGTTCTTC	CASSHQTSGRDEQFF
TRBJ2-5	-	TRBV6-2/TRBV6-3	few	TGTGCCAGCAGTCCTCATTGGGTTGCGGAGCAACAAGAGACCCAGTACTTC	CASSPHWVAEQQETQYF
TRBJ2-7	TRBD2	TRBV20-1	few	TGCAGTGCCAGCCCCACTAGCGGGACCTACGAGCAGTACTTC	CSASPTSGTYEQYF
TRBJ1-5	-	TRBV7-7	few	TGTGCTAGCAGCTTATCAGAGGATCAGCCCCAGCATTTT	CASSLSEDQPQHF
TRBJ2-1	-	TRBV29-1	few	TGCAGCGCCTATGGTGCCCAGACCTACAATGAGCAGTTCTTC	CSAYGAQTYNEQFF
TRBJ2-7	-	TRBV28	-	TGTGCCAGCAGACGGACGGGCCCCTACGAGCAGTACTTC	CASRRTGPYEQYF
TRBJ2-7	-	TRBV7-8	-	TGTGCCAGCAGCACAGTCCAGCAGACGATGGTCACCGCCTACGAGCAGTACTTC	CASSTVQQTMVTAYEQYF
TRBJ2-7	-	TRBV28	-	TGTGCCAGCAGTCCCTCGGACAGCCGAAACTACGAGCAGTACTTC	CASSPSDSRNYEQYF
TRBJ2-3	-	TRBV7-2	few	TGTGCCAGCAGCTTACGTACAGGTACGCAGTATTTT	CASSLRTGTQYF
TRBJ1-3	TRBD1	TRBV7-9	few	TGTGCCAGCAGCTTGTATGTAGGACAGGTCGGTGGAAAAAACACCATATATTTT	CASSLYVGQVGGKNTIYF
TRBJ1-1	-	TRBV7-3	few	TGTGCCAGCAGCAGCTCCGGAACCGCTGAAGCTTTCTTT	CASSSSGTAEAFF
TRBJ2-5	-	TRBV11-3	-	TGTGCCAGCAGCTTAACCCCCCACGAGGAGACCCAGTACTTC	CASSLTPHEETQYF
TRBJ2-7	-	TRBV20-1	few	TGCAGTGCTAGAGAGGGACGGGGTAACCACGAGCAGTACTTC	CSAREGRGNHEQYF
TRBJ2-1	TRBD2	TRBV28	-	TGTGCCAGCACGAATTGGGGGGGAAGGGGATCCTACAATGAGCAGTTCTTC	CASTNWGGRGSYNEQFF
TRBJ1-4	-	TRBV7-8	-	TGTGCCAGCAGCGGGAGGAGGGAGGAAAAACTGTTTTTT	CASSGRREEKLFF
TRBJ2-1	TRBD2	TRBV2	-	TGTGCCACTCCCCGGGGGGATCTCTACAATGAGCAGTTCTTC	CATPRGDLYNEQFF
TRBJ1-1	-	TRBV6-6	many	TGTGCCAGCAGTTGGGGGGGCTCCATGAACACTGAAGCTTTCTTT	CASSWGGSMNTEAFF
TRBJ2-7	-	TRBV2	few	TGTGCCGGGGGATCCGGGAAGGCGCAGTACTTC	CAGGSGKAQYF
TRBJ1-2	TRBD1	TRBV4-1	few	TGCGCCAGCAGCCAAGATCGGACAGGGGGACATGGCTACACCTTC	CASSQDRTGGHGYTF
TRBJ2-7	-	TRBV5-1	few	TGCGCCAGCAGCCCGGATAGTGGGACGGGAACCTACGAGCAGTACTTC	CASSPDSGTGTYEQYF
TRBJ2-7	TRBD2	TRBV7-9	-	TGTGCCAGCAGCCCGGGGGGACCGGGCTACGAGCAGTACTTC	CASSPGGPGYEQYF